Each of the 12 T cell receptor beta chains below was sequenced from the same sample in a study of human T cells and chemical hapten exposure (TCRdb year 2021). The method behind the library was RACE. For sequencing, a NextSeq 500 was employed. The public reads were quality trimmed at Q25 with fastp and then assembled into clones with MiXCR by TCRdb, keeping productive beta chains. Rows are unified per CDR3 protein, each entry keeping the most common DNA and genes. This sample comprises 70,000 to 80,000 distinct CDR3 sequences, approximately 35% of them detected only once. The ten most abundant clones make up 8.9% of the sample. Taken with the paper, the label for time point translates to: patch test 1, 2 weeks after DPC sensitization. What this sample's treatment or condition label stands for: therapeutic diphenylcyclopropenone sensitization with weekly scalp DPC. Specimen: whole blood, collected in connection with sensitization to the hapten diphenylcyclopropenone (DPC). The receptors derive from a man aged 35-49 years with alopecia areata. Some clones in this sample may be carry-over from other donors' samples.

In its sample, this clonotype was seen a few times. V usage is TRBV7-2 and J usage is TRBJ2-1, with 8 nucleotides matching TRBD2. Trimming cost V 6 bases and J 0 bases; bases outside gene matches: 16. Germline V lookup: CDR1 SGHTA, CDR2 FQGNSA. The CDR3 loop spans 19 amino acids. CDR3 DNA: TGTGCCAGCAGTTCCATTAGCGGGGATCGGCCTAGCTCCTACAATGAGCAGTTCTTC. Protein: CASSSISGDRPSSYNEQFF. Based on the CDR3 plus reference TRBV7-2 and TRBJ2-1, the full variable domain is GAGVSQSPSNKVTEKGKDVELRCDPISGHTALYWYRQSLGQGLEFLIYFQGNSAPDKSGLPSDRFSAERTGGSVSTLTIQRTQQEDSAVYLCASSSISGDRPSSYNEQFFGPGTRLTVL.

The V call is TRBV4-1, the J call TRBJ1-4, with D uncertain. V lost 0 bases and J lost 0, with 8 bases in between. The CDR3 loop spans 16 amino acids. Germline V gene sequence: CDR1 MGHRA, CDR2 YSYEKL. The CDR3 loop reads CASSQEPPATNEKLFF. The CDR3 bases are TGCGCCAGCAGCCAAGAACCCCCGGCAACTAATGAAAAACTGTTTTTT.

A note on this clonotype: At one boundary the junction diverges from the germline segment, which might be a read error. The chain is built from TRBV7-9 and TRBJ1-1; 7 positions match TRBD1. This CDR3 contains 14 residues. Germline V lookup: CDR1 SEHNR, CDR2 FQNEAQ (reference sequence). CDR3 sequence reads: CASSAEPSVRDRSF. The CDR3 bases are TGTGCCAGCAGCGCCGAGCCCTCGGTCCGGGACAGATCCTTT.

Written as DNA, the CDR3 is TGCAGCGTGGAGGGGACAGGGCTGATCAATGAGCAGTTCTTC. This gives the protein CSVEGTGLINEQFF. This chain connects TRBV29-1 to TRBJ2-1, with 9 bases aligning to TRBD1. CDR1 is SQVTM and CDR2 is ANQGSEA in the germline V gene. V lost 6 bases to trimming and J lost 6 bases; unmatched junction nucleotides: 9. The CDR3 sequence is 14 residues long.

Only a few counts were recorded for this clonotype. The CDR3 loop is CSVEDQGETQYF. For the CDR3, the DNA is TGCAGCGTTGAAGATCAGGGGGAGACCCAGTACTTC. This rearrangement joins TRBV29-1 to TRBJ2-5, with a weak D call TRBD1 (6 bases). This CDR3 is 12 amino acids long. CDR1 is SQVTM, CDR2 ANQGSEA, per germline. Trimming shortened V by 0 bases and J by 5 bases, and 7 bases separated the two germline ends.

This clonotype was counted a few times. J is TRBJ1-5 and V is TRBV12-3 or TRBV12-4, with D possibly TRBD1 on 5 matching bases. The V end was cut by 6 bases, the J end by 7 bases, with 16 bases between. The CDR3 is made up of 14 amino acids. CDR3 DNA sequence: TGTGCCAGCAGCCGAGACAGCCGCGGACAGCCCCAGCATTTT. Its translation: CASSRDSRGQPQHF.

This clonotype was counted between two and nine times. The chain employs TRBV11-2 and TRBJ2-1, with D possibly being TRBD1 or TRBD2 (5 bases each). Germline CDR1 SGHAT, CDR2 FQNNGV. This CDR3 has 14 amino acids. V lost 2 bases and J lost 5, with 10 bases in between. This CDR3 reads CASSLYGANNEQFF. Written as DNA, the CDR3 is TGTGCCAGCAGCTTATACGGGGCTAACAATGAGCAGTTCTTC.

The V and J genes are TRBV3-1 and TRBJ1-4; D is ambiguous. CDR1 and CDR2 (germline): LGHDT, YNNKEL (reference sequence). This CDR3 is 13 amino acids long. Trimming took off 2 bases at V and 7 bases at J, with 8 bases between the two ends. In DNA, the CDR3 is TGTGCCAGCAGCCAACGGGTATCTGAAAAACTGTTTTTT. It translates to CASSQRVSEKLFF.

V usage is TRBV4-2 and J usage is TRBJ1-1, with 8 bases matching TRBD1. Germline CDR1 reads LGHNA; CDR2 reads YNFKEQ. The CDR3 covers 15 residues. The V gene end was trimmed by 5 bases and the J gene end by 6 bases; junction bases not matched to a gene: 11. For the CDR3, the DNA is TGTGCCAGCAGCTTACACTCGGGACAGGACTCTGAAGCTTTCTTT. This sequence encodes CASSLHSGQDSEAFF.

This clonotype was counted a few times. The chain employs TRBV6-5 and TRBJ2-5, with D possibly matching TRBD1 (6 bases). Germline V gives CDR1 MNHEY, CDR2 SVGAGI. V lost 2 bases to trimming and J lost 3 bases, with 10 bases between them. The CDR3 consists of 14 residues. The DNA of the CDR3 is TGTGCCAGCAGTTACGGGACACTAAAAGAGACCCAGTACTTC. Translation gives CASSYGTLKETQYF.

This clonotype showed up just a few times. The CDR3 region is CATGTGETDTQYF. The CDR3 DNA is TGTGCCACCGGGACAGGGGAAACAGATACGCAGTATTTT. V is TRBV2 and J is TRBJ2-3; the match to TRBD1 covers 10 bases. Germline CDR1 is SNHLY and CDR2 is FYNNEI. CDR3 length equals 13 residues. Trimming at V came to 10 bases and at J to 3 bases, leaving 4 bases not matched to a gene.

This clonotype was counted many times. The J gene is TRBJ2-1, the V gene TRBV7-6, with D possibly TRBD2 on 6 matching bases. The CDR3 runs to 17 residues. Trimming removed 5 bases from V and 1 base from J, with 18 bases in between. Germline V CDR1 and CDR2: SGHVS, FNYEAQ. The CDR3, as DNA: TGTGCCAGCAGCCCGCGTCCGGGAGTCTGGTCCTACAATGAGCAGTTCTTC. Translated: CASSPRPGVWSYNEQFF.